This note documents a single T cell receptor (beta chain) sequence. A read error may produce the germline difference seen at one junction end. The sample originates from a study of CDR3 diversity in severe acne. TCRdb passed the PCR reads through MiXCR, listing each CDR3 protein once. The table shows around 85,000 distinct CDR3 sequences, with under 55% occurring only once. Germline-derived CDR1 and CDR2 are SQVTM and ANQGSEA. The CDR3 covers 17 residues. The sample was blood. V gene TRBV29-1 combines with J gene TRBJ2-2, with D maybe TRBD2 (5 bases). The source of this sequence is a male donor with severe acne vulgaris. The CDR3 DNA sequence: TGCAGCGTTGACAAGGCGGAGCCCCCGCAAAACACCGGGGAGCTGGTTTTT. Translated, it gives CSVDKAEPPQNTGELVF.